This T cell receptor beta chain was identified in a study of OX40 agonist ivuxolimab in advanced cancers. Study context: Among those enrolled, mean age was approximately 60 years (range roughly 20 to 80) and about 82% were male. Partial responses were achieved by three patients, one with hepatocellular carcinoma and two with cutaneous melanoma. Regarding the study as a whole: Expanded clones were, on average, more numerous among CD8+ T cells than CD4+.

Autoimmune disease history or systemic immunosuppression was exclusionary. Looked up from germline, CDR1 is MGHDK and CDR2 is SYGVNS. Trimming removed 4 bases from V and 4 bases from J, with 11 bases in between. This CDR3 has 14 residues. Points on this clone: Its antigen is as yet unknown.

Sequencing used immunoSEQ multiplex PCR; TCRdb keeps in-frame clones, though not all of them. In the table there are approximately 83,000 clones, over 75% of which are singletons. The rearrangement links TRBV25-1 to TRBJ1-3; D might be TRBD1 (5 bases). The sample was CD4+ or CD8+ T cells sorted from blood, taken in a trial of the OX40 agonist ivuxolimab. The clonotype comes from an adult with an advanced solid tumor such as melanoma, head and neck, liver or kidney cancer. CDR3 sequence: CASSGPGNGNTIYF. The CDR3, as DNA: TGTGCCAGCAGTGGACCAGGGAACGGAAACACCATATATTTT.